The rows below give T cell receptor beta chains drawn from one sample of a study of cytomegalovirus exposure and HLA in healthy donors. Only in-frame clones appear in the TCRdb table, and some are missing; sequencing was by immunoSEQ multiplex PCR. The profile shows some 150,000 clones, 80% of them singletons. The source material was PBMCs. Source of these receptors: a man in his thirties or forties in good health and CMV-seronegative. CDR3s include the opening cysteine and the closing phenylalanine or tryptophan. D genes are given only for firm matches. A row's size may be missing; if present it is once, few, many or a size class.

size	V	D	J	DNA	CDR3
once	TRBV28	TRBD1	TRBJ1-2	TGTGCCAGCAGCAATACAGGGGGCGGTGGCTACACCTTC	CASSNTGGGGYTF
.	TRBV28	.	TRBJ1-5	TGTGCCAGCAGATCTCCGGACACACGAACATATAGCAATCAGCCCCAGCATTTT	CASRSPDTRTYSNQPQHF
.	TRBV30	TRBD2	TRBJ2-1	TGTGCCTGGAGTGTACAAGTAGCGGGAGGGTACAATGAGCAGTTCTTC	CAWSVQVAGGYNEQFF
.	TRBV11-3	.	TRBJ2-3	TGTGCCAGCAGCTTAGATGGGCAGGGGCCAGAATATTTT	CASSLDGQGPEYF
.	TRBV6-1	TRBD1	TRBJ1-5	TGTGCCAGCAGTGAAATATGGACAGGAAATCAGCCCCAGCATTTT	CASSEIWTGNQPQHF
.	TRBV9	TRBD2	TRBJ2-3	TGTGCCAGCAGCGTTGGACTAGCCTCCACAGATACGCAGTATTTT	CASSVGLASTDTQYF
.	TRBV9	TRBD1	TRBJ2-7	TGTGCCAGCAGTTTTTCTTCCTCCCAATACAGGGGCGAGCAGTACTTC	CASSFSSSQYRGEQYF
.	TRBV2	TRBD2	TRBJ2-2	TGTGCCAGCAGCCCACGACTAGCGGGGATCACCGGGGAGCTGTTTTTT	CASSPRLAGITGELFF
.	TRBV6-5	.	TRBJ2-7	TGTGCCACTACGAACTACGAGCAGTACTTC	CATTNYEQYF
.	TRBV27	.	TRBJ2-3	TGTGCCAGCAGTTTAGTTGGCGGCTACACAGATACGCAGTATTTT	CASSLVGGYTDTQYF
few	TRBV6-1	TRBD1	TRBJ1-2	TGTGCCAGCACTCACTCGGGGACAGCTTTCTATGGCTACACCTTC	CASTHSGTAFYGYTF
.	TRBV27	TRBD1	TRBJ1-2	TGTGCCAGCAGTTTAATAGGACAGGGCGTAGAAGGCTACACCTTC	CASSLIGQGVEGYTF
.	TRBV28	TRBD1	TRBJ1-1	TGTGCCAGCAGTCTCTCAGGGGGAGCCGAAGCTTTCTTT	CASSLSGGAEAFF
.	TRBV13	TRBD2	TRBJ2-3	TGTGCCAGCAGCTTGCTAGCGGGAGGGGATACGCAGTATTTT	CASSLLAGGDTQYF
once	TRBV15	.	TRBJ1-3	TGTGCCACCAGCAGAGATCGGGATGCTGGAAACACCATATATTTT	CATSRDRDAGNTIYF
.	TRBV2	.	TRBJ1-2	TGTGCCAGCATTCTCCCGAGTGGCTACACCTTC	CASILPSGYTF
once	TRBV7-2	TRBD1	TRBJ2-5	TGTGCCAGCAGCACCCAGACAGGGAGAGAGACCCAGTACTTC	CASSTQTGRETQYF
.	TRBV28	TRBD1	TRBJ1-2	TGTGCCAGCAGGCTCATGGTTACAGGGGGAAGTGGCTACACCTTC	CASRLMVTGGSGYTF
.	TRBV27	.	TRBJ2-1	TGTGCCAGCAGTAAACTCGACACGAATGAGCAGTTCTTC	CASSKLDTNEQFF
.	TRBV9	.	TRBJ1-3	TGTGCCAGCAACCAGGGCCTCTCTGGAAACACCATATATTTT	CASNQGLSGNTIYF
few	TRBV5-1	.	TRBJ1-2	TGCGCCAGCAGCTTGGTGGCAGGGGATGGCTACACCTTC	CASSLVAGDGYTF
.	TRBV19	TRBD1	TRBJ2-7	TGTGCCAGTAGTCCCGGGACAGGGTCCCACGAGCAGTACTTC	CASSPGTGSHEQYF
.	TRBV6-5	.	TRBJ1-1	TGTGCCAGCAGTTACTCGGGGGGGTTCTCGGTAGCTTTCTTT	CASSYSGGFSVAFF
.	TRBV7-3	.	TRBJ2-5	TGTGCCAGCAGCTCAGGGGGGGAGACCCAGTACTTC	CASSSGGETQYF
.	TRBV6-6	.	TRBJ2-7	TGTGCCAGCAGTTACGGCCCCTACGAGCGGTACTTC	CASSYGPYERYF
.	TRBV5-4	TRBD2	TRBJ2-7	TGTGCCAGCAGCTGGGGGGGGTCCGAGCAGTACTTC	CASSWGGSEQYF
once	TRBV7-9	.	TRBJ2-2	TGTGCCAGCAGCTTACAACTGTCTGTGAGCGGGGAGCTGTTTTTT	CASSLQLSVSGELFF
.	TRBV27	.	TRBJ2-7	TGTGCCATCCCTCTACTGTACTTC	CAIPLLYF
.	TRBV4-1	.	TRBJ1-2	TGCGCCAGCAGCCAAGTAGTCGCCTATGGCTACACCTTC	CASSQVVAYGYTF
few	TRBV30	.	TRBJ1-6	TGTGCCTGGAGTGTAAGAAGGGAGGGGAATTCACCCCTCCACTTT	CAWSVRREGNSPLHF
.	TRBV6-5	TRBD1	TRBJ2-3	TGTGCCAGCAGCCGGGACAGGGCGAGCACAGATACGCAGTATTTT	CASSRDRASTDTQYF
.	TRBV2	TRBD2	TRBJ2-1	TGTGCCAGCAGATTAACTAGCGGTTACAATGAGCAGTTCTTC	CASRLTSGYNEQFF
.	TRBV11-2	TRBD1	TRBJ2-5	TGTGCCAGCAGCCTCAACAGGGGACAAGAGACCCAGTACTTC	CASSLNRGQETQYF
few	TRBV6-1	TRBD1	TRBJ2-3	TGTGCCACCCGGACAGGGGGCTTAGATACGCAGTATTTT	CATRTGGLDTQYF
.	TRBV10-3	.	TRBJ1-1	TGTGCCATAGGAGCCGTTGGAATGAACACTGAAGCTTTCTTT	CAIGAVGMNTEAFF
.	TRBV19	TRBD1	TRBJ2-7	TGTGCCAGTAGTATATCGGAAGGGGGCTGGTACGAGCAGTACTTC	CASSISEGGWYEQYF
.	TRBV2	.	TRBJ2-7	TGTGCCACAGGGTCGAGCGGGTCCTCCTACGAGCAGTACTTC	CATGSSGSSYEQYF
.	TRBV28	.	TRBJ1-1	TGTGCCAGCAGTTTAGCGGGAGAAGTCACTGAAGCTTTCTTT	CASSLAGEVTEAFF
.	TRBV7-9	TRBD1	TRBJ2-7	TGTGCCAGCAGCTCGACGACAGGGGGGACCTCCTACGAGCAGTACTTC	CASSSTTGGTSYEQYF
.	TRBV6-5	.	TRBJ1-1	TGTGCCAGCAGTTACCGCGCCCTTCTCTCTGAAGCTTTCTTT	CASSYRALLSEAFF
.	TRBV11-1	.	TRBJ2-7	TGTGCCAGCAGCTTCGGCAGGGGAAGCTCCTACGAGCAGTACTTC	CASSFGRGSSYEQYF
.	TRBV7-6	TRBD1	TRBJ2-2	TGTGCCAGCAGCCCCGGTAGGGGGCACACCGGGGAGCTGTTTTTT	CASSPGRGHTGELFF
.	TRBV30	TRBD1	TRBJ1-1	TGTGCCTGGCGGGACAGGGAGGGAGAAGCTTTCTTT	CAWRDREGEAFF
.	TRBV5-6	.	TRBJ2-2	TGTGCCAGCAGCGGGACATCGAACACCGGGGAGCTGTTTTTT	CASSGTSNTGELFF
.	TRBV5-4	TRBD1	TRBJ2-7	TGTGCCAGCAGCTTAACGGGACAGGGTTACGAGCAGTACTTC	CASSLTGQGYEQYF
.	TRBV10-3	TRBD1	TRBJ2-1	TGTGCCATCAGCGGCGATACCCGAACAGGGGTTAGCTACAATGAGCAGTTCTTC	CAISGDTRTGVSYNEQFF
.	TRBV19	.	TRBJ1-5	TGTGCCAGTAGTGAGGCAAATCAGCCCCAGCATTTT	CASSEANQPQHF